The 31 T cell receptor beta chains below were found in one sample sequenced in a study of control samples from healthy donors and cancer patients. Here immunoSEQ multiplex PCR was the method, and the copy in TCRdb shows in-frame clones only, minus some. The table records approximately 93,000 clones, approximately 88% of them present only once. The sequencing input was PBMCs. Every receptor here comes from a woman aged 45 to 65 with colorectal cancer.

The chain couples TRBV7-2 to TRBJ1-3; D gene ambiguous. Germline V gene lookup returns CDR1 SGHTA and CDR2 FQGNSA. Trimming cost V 4 bases and J 1 base, with 8 bases left between them. The CDR3 is 14 residues long. CDR3 amino acids: CASSSHSSGNTIYF. The CDR3 nucleotides read TGTGCCAGCAGCTCACATTCTTCTGGAAACACCATATATTTT.

This sequence joins TRBV19 and TRBJ1-1; 8 bases agree with TRBD1. Germline V lookup: CDR1 LNHDA, CDR2 SQIVND (reference sequence). The V and J ends lost 7 bases and 1 base, in that order; junction bases with no gene match: 17. This CDR3 comprises 18 residues. CDR3 coding DNA: TGTGCCAGTACCCCGGGTCGAGGACAGGGTTGGAGGAACACTGAAGCTTTCTTT. It encodes CASTPGRGQGWRNTEAFF.

J is TRBJ2-7 and V is TRBV18, with D possibly matching TRBD1 (6 bases). CDR1 and CDR2 from the germline V gene are KGHSH and LQKENI. The CDR3 has 15 amino acids. The CDR3 spells CASSPQGVRSYEQYV. CDR3 DNA: TGTGCCAGCTCGCCACAGGGTGTCCGATCCTACGAGCAGTACGTC.

The chain is built from TRBV30 and TRBJ1-1; D gene unclear. This CDR3 comprises 14 residues. Trimming cost V 0 bases and J 5 bases, with 13 bases left between them. The germline V gene has CDR1 GTSNPN and CDR2 SVGIG (reference sequence). The CDR3 sequence: CAWSVLGGGTEAFF. The CDR3 DNA reads TGTGCCTGGAGTGTACTTGGCGGAGGGACTGAAGCTTTCTTT.

Worth noting for this clone: The sample holds other DNA sequences that translate to the same CDR3. The rearrangement links TRBV3-1 (or the pseudogene TRBV3-2) to TRBJ2-2; D remains unclear. V lost 1 base, J lost 5 bases, and 5 bases lay in between. Germline V gene lookup returns CDR1 LGHDT and CDR2 YNNKEL (reference sequence). This CDR3 is 13 amino acids long. The CDR3 DNA reads as TGTGCCAGCAGCCAAGGATATACCGGGGAGCTGTTTTTT. Its protein product is CASSQGYTGELFF.

V is TRBV12-3 or TRBV12-4 and J is TRBJ2-1; D gene unclear. V gave up 1 base and J gave up 9 bases, with 10 bases separating them. The CDR3 is 13 residues long. The CDR3 region has the DNA TGTGCCAGCAGTTTAGGCTACGTGGCTGAGCAGTTCTTC. It translates to CASSLGYVAEQFF.

This sequence joins TRBV5-1 and TRBJ1-4; perhaps TRBD1 as D (5 bases). The V end was cut by 0 bases, the J end by 8 bases, with 14 bases between. Germline CDR1 SGHRS, CDR2 YFSETQ. The length of the CDR3 is 15 residues. The CDR3 DNA reads TGCGCCAGCAGCTTGGCCGGGGGGGACGGAGAAAAACTGTTTTTT. Amino acid sequence: CASSLAGGDGEKLFF.

The V and J genes are TRBV6-5 and TRBJ2-6, with no clear D. The CDR3 is 13 amino acids. With 6 bases removed from V and 4 bases from J, the gap between germline ends came to 7 bases. Germline V lookup: CDR1 MNHEY, CDR2 SVGAGI. CDR3 nucleotides: TGTGCCAGCAGCTCGACAGGGGCCAACGTCCTGACTTTC. Protein: CASSSTGANVLTF.

V gene TRBV6-1 combines with J gene TRBJ2-5; D call uncertain. There are 14 residues in the CDR3. V gave up 2 bases and J gave up 3 bases, with 10 bases separating them. Germline loops: CDR1 MNHNS, CDR2 SASEGT. The CDR3, as DNA: TGTGCCAGCAGTGAACAGGCAGTCAAAGAGACCCAGTACTTC. It translates to CASSEQAVKETQYF.

The chain combines TRBV2 with TRBJ1-4; the D gene is possibly TRBD1 (5 bases). This CDR3 spans 13 amino acids. The germline V gene encodes CDR1 SNHLY and CDR2 FYNNEI. V lost 7 bases, J lost 4 bases, and 10 bases lay in between. The CDR3 reads CASTEGNNEKLFF. The DNA of the CDR3 is TGTGCCAGCACGGAGGGGAATAATGAAAAACTGTTTTTT.

This sequence joins TRBV3-1 (or the pseudogene TRBV3-2) and TRBJ1-2; TRBD1 matches at 9 bases. V shed 1 base and J 7 bases; nucleotides not matched to a gene: 7. The CDR3 is 15 residues long. Germline CDR1 LGHDT, CDR2 YNNKEL (reference sequence). The CDR3 sequence is CASSQGGQGRGGYTF. CDR3 nucleotides: TGTGCCAGCAGCCAAGGGGGACAGGGACGCGGTGGCTACACCTTC.

The V gene is TRBV5-1, the J gene TRBJ1-6; 9 nucleotides line up with TRBD1. The CDR3 extends over 15 amino acids. Germline CDR1 reads SGHRS; CDR2 reads YFSETQ. With 0 bases clipped from V and 7 bases from J, the junction kept 2 bases outside the gene matches. DNA for the CDR3: TGCGCCAGCAGCTTGGGGGACAGGGCAAATTCACCCCTCCACTTT. Amino acid sequence: CASSLGDRANSPLHF.

This clone was seen a single time. V and J are TRBV3-1 (or the pseudogene TRBV3-2) and TRBJ1-4, with a tentative D call TRBD1 (6 bases). CDR1 LGHDT and CDR2 YNNKEL come from the germline V gene (reference sequence). The CDR3 is 14 residues long. Between the trimmed V and J ends, which lost 1 base and 8 bases, there was a span of 11 bases. CDR3 sequence: CASSQGGGVEKLFF. In DNA form, the CDR3 reads TGTGCCAGCAGCCAAGGAGGGGGAGTGGAAAAACTGTTTTTT.

The V call is TRBV14, the J call TRBJ2-2, with TRBD2 as a possible D gene (6 bases). Trimming stripped 1 base from V and 1 base from J, with 10 bases between. The CDR3 loop spans 16 amino acids. Germline V gives CDR1 SGHDN, CDR2 FVKESK. The chain's CDR3 is CASSQVVTRNTGELFF. In DNA, the CDR3 is TGTGCCAGCAGCCAAGTGGTGACTAGGAACACCGGGGAGCTGTTTTTT.

The chain couples TRBV5-1 to TRBJ2-1, with D possibly matching TRBD1 (6 bases). The CDR3 runs 15 residues. Germline V lookup: CDR1 SGHRS, CDR2 YFSETQ. V was pared by 0 bases and J by 8 bases, with 15 bases between. The chain's CDR3 is CASSLGQEIVDEQFF. CDR3 nucleotide sequence: TGCGCCAGCAGCTTGGGACAGGAAATTGTAGATGAGCAGTTCTTC. Looking up the rest from reference TRBV5-1 and TRBJ2-1 gives the full variable domain: KAGVTQTPRYLIKTRGQQVTLSCSPISGHRSVSWYQQTPGQGLQFLFEYFSETQRNKGNFPGRFSGRQFSNSRSEMNVSTLELGDSALYLCASSLGQEIVDEQFFGPGTRLTVL.

V and J are TRBV12-3 or TRBV12-4 and TRBJ1-2, with 7 bases that match TRBD1. This CDR3 has 13 residues. The V gene end was trimmed by 6 bases and the J gene end by 3 bases; junction bases not matched to a gene: 4. CDR3 residues: CASRRTGDYGYTF. CDR3 coding DNA: TGTGCCAGCAGACGTACAGGGGACTATGGCTACACCTTC.

V gene TRBV5-1 combines with J gene TRBJ1-5, with a weak D call TRBD1 (5 bases). Germline V gives CDR1 SGHRS, CDR2 YFSETQ. V shed 3 bases and J shed 0 bases, with 22 bases lying between them. The CDR3 contains 19 residues. Written as DNA, the CDR3 is TGCGCCAGCAGCTGGGGCCCCGCAGTGGGCGGAATTAGCAATCAGCCCCAGCATTTT. The encoded protein is CASSWGPAVGGISNQPQHF.

This clone was counted once. The J gene is TRBJ1-6, the V gene TRBV19; D ambiguous. Trimming removed 6 bases from V and 8 bases from J, with 20 bases in between. Germline V gives CDR1 LNHDA, CDR2 SQIVND (reference sequence). The CDR3 loop spans 16 amino acids. This CDR3 is CASRLRIGIGDSPLHF. The DNA for the CDR3 is TGTGCCAGTAGACTGCGTATAGGGATCGGTGATTCACCCCTCCACTTT.

J is TRBJ2-1 and V is TRBV5-1, with 9 bases matching TRBD2. The CDR3 loop spans 17 amino acids. The germline CDR1 and CDR2 sequences are SGHRS and YFSETQ. V lost 4 bases to trimming and J lost 5 bases; unmatched junction nucleotides: 13. Written as DNA, the CDR3 is TGCGCCAGCAGCCCGACACCGACTAGCGGTTCGAACAATGAGCAGTTCTTC. Amino acid sequence: CASSPTPTSGSNNEQFF.

The chain carries TRBV6-5 and TRBJ1-4; possibly TRBD1 for D (5 bases). The CDR3 is 14 amino acids. Trimming shortened V by 7 bases and J by 5 bases, and 14 bases separated the two germline ends. Germline lookup yields CDR1 MNHEY and CDR2 SVGAGI. The CDR3 loop is CASNARGQNEKLFF. The CDR3 DNA is TGTGCCAGCAACGCCCGGGGCCAAAATGAAAAACTGTTTTTT.

The chain recombines TRBV10-2 with TRBJ1-3; no reliable D call. Germline CDR1 reads WSHSY; CDR2 reads SAAADI. The CDR3 spans 12 residues. V gave up 7 bases and J gave up 0 bases, with 4 bases separating them. The CDR3 region has the DNA TGCGCCAGCACTGGCTCTGGAAACACCATATATTTT. Protein: CASTGSGNTIYF.

The chain joins TRBV2 to TRBJ2-1; 11 nucleotides align to TRBD2. V trimming: 7 bases; J trimming: 3 bases; junction bases outside the gene matches: 5. This CDR3 contains 15 residues. Germline V gene lookup returns CDR1 SNHLY and CDR2 FYNNEI. The CDR3 loop is CASKFGTSGYNEQFF. The CDR3 region has the DNA TGTGCCAGCAAGTTTGGGACTAGCGGCTACAATGAGCAGTTCTTC.

The V gene is TRBV11-3, the J gene TRBJ2-5, with D possibly TRBD1 on 6 matching bases. CDR3 size: 15 residues. Germline V gene sequence: CDR1 SGHNT, CDR2 YENEEA. V lost 5 bases, J lost 3 bases, and 16 bases lay in between. The CDR3 coding sequence is TGTGCCAGCAGCGCCCAGGGGACGGGTGAAGAGACCCAGTACTTC. Protein product: CASSAQGTGEETQYF.

In this sample, this clone turned up once. The V gene is TRBV14, the J gene TRBJ2-1; TRBD1 agrees at 9 bases. Germline lookup yields CDR1 SGHDN and CDR2 FVKESK. The CDR3 is 16 residues long. V trimming: 4 bases; J trimming: 5 bases; junction bases outside the gene matches: 9. Here the CDR3 reads CASSLGQGLVHNEQFF. The CDR3 DNA is TGTGCCAGCAGCCTTGGACAGGGGTTAGTCCACAATGAGCAGTTCTTC. The whole variable domain, filled in from reference TRBV14 and TRBJ2-1, reads EAGVTQFPSHSVIEKGQTVTLRCDPISGHDNLYWYRRVMGKEIKFLLHFVKESKQDESGMPNNRFLAERTGGTYSTLKVQPAELEDSGVYFCASSLGQGLVHNEQFFGPGTRLTVL.

This clone was detected only a few times. The J gene is TRBJ1-2, the V gene TRBV28; D may be TRBD1 (5 bases). V was pared by 3 bases and J by 8 bases, with 16 bases between. Germline CDR1 reads MDHEN; CDR2 reads SYDVKM. This CDR3 comprises 14 residues. CDR3 region: CASSLGRTREGYTF. CDR3 bases: TGTGCCAGCAGTTTGGGACGTACAAGGGAAGGCTACACCTTC.

This chain joins TRBV5-5 and TRBJ1-5, with unresolved D. Germline CDR1 SGHKS, CDR2 YYEKEE (reference sequence). V was clipped by 1 base and J by 3 bases, with 8 bases between them. The length of the CDR3 is 14 residues. Here the CDR3 reads CASSLRLLNQPQHF. The CDR3 nucleotides read TGTGCCAGCAGCTTGAGGCTACTCAATCAGCCCCAGCATTTT.

This sequence joins TRBV7-2 and TRBJ2-7; D is undetermined. The V gene lost 1 base and the J gene lost 7 bases, with 11 bases spanning the gap. The CDR3 spans 13 residues. CDR1 and CDR2 (germline): SGHTA, FQGNSA. CDR3 bases: TGTGCCAGCAGCTTAGGAACCGTGGGGGAGCAGTACGTC. It is translated as CASSLGTVGEQYV.

The genes are TRBV18 and TRBJ2-6, with D unresolved. Trimming shortened V by 2 bases and J by 0 bases, and 8 bases separated the two germline ends. CDR1 KGHSH and CDR2 LQKENI come from the germline V gene. CDR3 length: 16 residues. Here the CDR3 DNA reads TGTGCCAGCTCACCAGTGAGCCACTCTGGGGCCAACGTCCTGACTTTC. Protein sequence: CASSPVSHSGANVLTF.

CDR3: CASSFHDRAFPGYTF. The CDR3 DNA follows: TGTGCCAGCAGTTTTCACGACAGGGCTTTCCCCGGCTACACCTTC. The chain joins TRBV28 to TRBJ1-2, with TRBD1 matching over 7 bases. The CDR3 sequence is 15 residues long. The V segment lost 3 bases and the J segment 8 bases; nucleotides outside the gene matches: 12. Germline assignment: CDR1 MDHEN and CDR2 SYDVKM.

The CDR3 nucleotides read TGTGCCTGGAGTCCGATCCGGGGATCACCCCTCCACTTT. This gives the protein CAWSPIRGSPLHF. The chain joins TRBV30 to TRBJ1-6; D is ambiguous. The length of the CDR3 is 13 residues. From germline, CDR1 is GTSNPN and CDR2 SVGIG (reference sequence). The V and J ends lost 2 bases and 10 bases respectively, with 12 bases between them.

This chain connects TRBV4-2 to TRBJ1-2; D is undetermined. The CDR3 is 15 residues long. Germline V gives CDR1 LGHNA, CDR2 YNFKEQ. V shed 2 bases and J shed 2 bases, with 12 bases lying between them. CDR3 sequence reads: CASSQYHQTNYGYTF. Here the CDR3 DNA reads TGTGCCAGCAGCCAATACCACCAGACGAACTATGGCTACACCTTC.